A single sample is the source of the 28 T cell receptor beta chains below, sequenced in a study of blood T cell repertoires in COVID-19 (TCRdb year 2020). Library method: the immunoSEQ multiplex PCR assay. The source is immuneACCESS, and TCRdb retained only in-frame sequences with V and J called. Part of the clones is not carried over; for the studies checked, unresolved V genes explain less than half of this, and the remainder is unexplained. The sample yields some 300,000 clones; around 92% were counted once. Of the sample, 2.5% to 3.5% is held by the ten largest clones. The specimen was PBMCs or T cells enriched from blood (not recorded which). The source is a woman between 50 and 59 years old who had been exposed to COVID-19.

The V and J genes are TRBV5-8 and TRBJ2-7, with a weak D call TRBD1 (6 bases). Germline V gene sequence: CDR1 SGHTS, CDR2 YDEGEE. The CDR3 consists of 15 residues. Trimming removed 4 bases from V and 0 bases from J, with 14 bases in between. This chain's CDR3 is CASSDRDTDSYEQYF. In nucleotides, the CDR3 is TGTGCCAGCAGCGACCGGGACACAGACTCCTACGAGCAGTACTTC.

The chain carries TRBV28 and TRBJ1-3, with 8 nucleotides matching TRBD1. Unmatched junction bases numbered 1, after V lost 5 bases and J lost 1 base. The CDR3 totals 14 residues. Germline CDR1 reads MDHEN; CDR2 reads SYDVKM. The CDR3 DNA follows: TGTGCCAGCAGTGACAGGGGTTCTGGAAACACCATATATTTT. Its translation is CASSDRGSGNTIYF.

This chain joins TRBV10-3 and TRBJ1-2, with 7 bases aligning to TRBD1. V trimming: 5 bases; J trimming: 0 bases; junction bases outside the gene matches: 3. Germline values: CDR1 ENHRY, CDR2 SYGVKD. The CDR3 is 14 residues long. This CDR3 is CAISPQGSNYGYTF. In DNA, the CDR3 is TGTGCCATCAGTCCACAGGGGTCTAACTATGGCTACACCTTC.

This clone is a singleton in its sample. J is TRBJ1-2 and V is TRBV28; D call uncertain. The CDR3 runs 15 residues. Germline CDR1 is MDHEN and CDR2 is SYDVKM. Trimming took 5 bases from V and 4 from J, leaving 17 bases between them. CDR3 amino acids: CASSELVGSPYGYTF. CDR3 in DNA: TGTGCCAGCAGTGAACTGGTGGGGAGTCCCTATGGCTACACCTTC.

The chain is built from TRBV28 and TRBJ1-5, with D perhaps matching TRBD1 (6 bases). V lost 5 bases to trimming and J lost 5 bases, with 13 bases between them. CDR1 is MDHEN, CDR2 SYDVKM, per germline. This CDR3 comprises 14 residues. In nucleotides, the CDR3 is TGTGCCAGCAGTGAAACAGGGTCTCATCAGCCCCAGCATTTT. It translates to CASSETGSHQPQHF.

This clone was observed once. This chain links TRBV7-9 with TRBJ2-7, with D possibly matching TRBD2 (6 bases). Germline CDR1 and CDR2: SEHNR and FQNEAQ (reference sequence). The length of the CDR3 is 10 residues. The V and J ends lost 5 bases and 11 bases respectively, with 10 bases between them. For the CDR3, the DNA is TGTGCCAGCAGCGGCGGGGTGGAGTACTTC. Protein: CASSGGVEYF.

The genes are TRBV19 and TRBJ1-5; no clear D gene. CDR1 LNHDA and CDR2 SQIVND come from the germline V gene (reference sequence). CDR3 length equals 13 residues. V was shortened by 3 bases and J by 4 bases, with 7 bases between the two germline ends. CDR3: CASSMRGNQPQHF. DNA for the CDR3: TGTGCCAGTAGTATGAGAGGAAATCAGCCCCAGCATTTT.

The V call is TRBV5-1, the J call TRBJ2-2; D unclear. This CDR3 contains 14 residues. V lost 1 base and J lost 1, with 5 bases in between. The germline V gene has CDR1 SGHRS and CDR2 YFSETQ. In DNA form, the CDR3 reads TGCGCCAGCAGCTTGAACAGGAACACCGGGGAGCTGTTTTTT. This translates into CASSLNRNTGELFF.

V usage is TRBV10-3 and J usage is TRBJ2-7; 7 bases line up with TRBD1. CDR1 is ENHRY, CDR2 SYGVKD, per germline. The V and J ends lost 11 bases and 1 base, in that order; junction bases with no gene match: 8. The CDR3 has 13 residues. CDR3 sequence: CASAGTESYEQYF. DNA of the CDR3: TGTGCCTCCGCCGGGACAGAGTCCTACGAGCAGTACTTC.

The genes are TRBV9 and TRBJ2-1; 11 bases are a match to TRBD2. This CDR3 spans 15 amino acids. The V segment lost 1 base and the J segment 4 bases; nucleotides outside the gene matches: 1. In germline, CDR1 is SGDLS, CDR2 YYNGEE. The CDR3: CASSVTSGGYNEQFF. The CDR3 bases are TGTGCCAGCAGCGTAACTAGCGGGGGTTACAATGAGCAGTTCTTC.

The V call is TRBV18, the J call TRBJ2-5; 9 bases are a match to TRBD2. The CDR3 has 17 residues. Germline V gives CDR1 KGHSH, CDR2 LQKENI. V lost 6 bases to trimming and J lost 3 bases; unmatched junction nucleotides: 14. Here the CDR3 reads CASSHIAGARSEETQYF. DNA for the CDR3: TGTGCCAGCTCTCATATAGCGGGGGCCAGGTCGGAAGAGACCCAGTACTTC.

The V gene is TRBV30, the J gene TRBJ1-1; a possible D gene is TRBD1 (6 bases). Germline CDR1 GTSNPN, CDR2 SVGIG (reference sequence). V shed 0 bases and J shed 1 base, with 9 bases lying between them. The CDR3 extends over 14 amino acids. The CDR3 region has the DNA TGTGCCTGGAGTGTACTGACAGGGAACACTGAAGCTTTCTTT. Its translation: CAWSVLTGNTEAFF. The whole variable domain, filled in from reference TRBV30 and TRBJ1-1, reads SQTIHQWPATLVQPVGSPLSLECTVEGTSNPNLYWYRQAAGRGLQLLFYSVGIGQISSEVPQNLSASRPQDRQFILSSKKLLLSDSGFYLCAWSVLTGNTEAFFGQGTRLTVV.

The chain joins TRBV27 to TRBJ1-1; D not certain. The V gene lost 2 bases and the J gene lost 10 bases, with 11 bases spanning the gap. CDR1 is MNHEY, CDR2 SMNVEV, per germline (reference sequence). The CDR3 extends over 12 amino acids. The CDR3 is CASSLPGSRAFF. The CDR3 nucleotides read TGTGCCAGCAGTTTACCGGGTTCTAGAGCTTTCTTT.

This rearrangement joins TRBV7-8 to TRBJ2-5; 8 bases align to TRBD2. The CDR3 has 14 residues. V was pared by 4 bases and J by 12 bases, with 13 bases of the junction left unmatched. Germline loops: CDR1 SGHVS, CDR2 FQNEAQ. Written as DNA, the CDR3 is TGTGCCAGCAGCTCCTCGGGGGGGCTCGGCGCTAAGTACTTC. Protein product: CASSSSGGLGAKYF. Combining the CDR3 with reference TRBV7-8 and TRBJ2-5 gives the whole variable domain GAGVSQSPRYKVAKRGQDVALRCDPISGHVSLFWYQQALGQGPEFLTYFQNEAQLDKSGLPSDRFFAERPEGSVSTLKIQRTQQEDSAVYLCASSSSGGLGAKYFGPGTRLLVL.

The chain employs TRBV2 and TRBJ1-4, with D perhaps TRBD1 (5 bases). This CDR3 is 15 amino acids long. V lost 5 bases and J lost 2, with 12 bases in between. The V gene's germline CDR1 is SNHLY and CDR2 FYNNEI. The CDR3 is CASSPQGLTNEKLFF. CDR3 nucleotide sequence: TGTGCCAGCAGTCCCCAGGGTTTGACTAATGAAAAACTGTTTTTT.

This rearrangement joins TRBV4-1 to TRBJ1-2; D ambiguous. The germline CDR1 and CDR2 sequences are MGHRA and YSYEKL. The CDR3 consists of 16 residues. V lost 3 bases and J lost 3, with 17 bases in between. DNA of the CDR3: TGCGCCAGCAGCCACACAGCGGCCCTATCGGACTATGGCTACACCTTC. It is translated as CASSHTAALSDYGYTF.

The sample holds one count of this clone. The J gene is TRBJ2-2, the V gene TRBV12-3 or TRBV12-4; a possible D gene is TRBD2 (5 bases). This CDR3 has 13 residues. Between the trimmed V and J ends, which lost 7 bases and 3 bases, there was a span of 9 bases. The CDR3 bases are TGTGCCAGCAAGGGCGGGTACACCGGGGAGCTGTTTTTT. Translated, it gives CASKGGYTGELFF.

This clone was seen once. The chain recombines TRBV5-4 with TRBJ1-4; 7 nucleotides align to TRBD1. Trimming took 6 bases from V and 6 from J; bases not matched to a gene: 5. The CDR3 sequence is 13 residues long. CDR1 SGHNT and CDR2 YYREEE come from the germline V gene (reference sequence). CDR3 region: CASNQQGDEKLFF. The CDR3 DNA is TGTGCCAGCAATCAGCAGGGGGATGAAAAACTGTTTTTT. The whole variable domain, remainder taken from reference TRBV5-4 and TRBJ1-4, is ETGVTQSPTHLIKTRGQQVTLRCSSQSGHNTVSWYQQALGQGPQFIFQYYREEENGRGNFPPRFSGLQFPNYSSELNVNALELDDSALYLCASNQQGDEKLFFGSGTQLSVL.

The chain employs TRBV2 and TRBJ2-3; possible D gene TRBD2, 6 bases. The germline CDR1 and CDR2 sequences are SNHLY and FYNNEI. The V and J ends lost 7 bases and 2 bases respectively, with 10 bases between them. The CDR3 runs 13 residues. CDR3 sequence reads: CASKRDFTDTQYF. Here the CDR3 DNA reads TGTGCCAGCAAGAGGGACTTCACAGATACGCAGTATTTT.

This clone showed up just once. V gene TRBV7-2 combines with J gene TRBJ2-5; weak D call: TRBD1 (5 bases). The V end was cut by 0 bases, the J end by 3 bases, with 20 bases between. The length of the CDR3 is 18 residues. CDR1 is SGHTA, CDR2 FQGNSA, per germline. This chain's CDR3 is CASSLALVQGLGKETQYF. The CDR3 nucleotides are TGTGCCAGCAGCTTAGCTTTAGTCCAGGGTTTGGGCAAAGAGACCCAGTACTTC.

The rearrangement links TRBV5-1 to TRBJ2-1; 9 bases fit TRBD1. Trimming took 6 bases from V and 5 from J; bases not matched to a gene: 9. Germline CDR1 reads SGHRS; CDR2 reads YFSETQ. There are 15 residues in the CDR3. The CDR3 spells CASKERTGADNEQFF. CDR3 coding DNA: TGCGCCAGCAAAGAACGGACAGGGGCGGACAATGAGCAGTTCTTC. Full variable domain (missing parts from reference TRBV5-1 and TRBJ2-1): KAGVTQTPRYLIKTRGQQVTLSCSPISGHRSVSWYQQTPGQGLQFLFEYFSETQRNKGNFPGRFSGRQFSNSRSEMNVSTLELGDSALYLCASKERTGADNEQFFGPGTRLTVL.

The rearrangement uses TRBV13 and TRBJ2-7; 8 positions match TRBD1. This CDR3 is built from 15 residues. V was clipped by 7 bases and J by 1 base; unmatched bases: 9. Germline V gives CDR1 PRHDT, CDR2 FYEKMQ (reference sequence). In DNA, the CDR3 is TGTGCCAGCACTAGTCGACAGGGGTCTTCCTACGAGCAGTACTTC. Translated: CASTSRQGSSYEQYF. Full variable domain (missing parts from reference TRBV13 and TRBJ2-7): AAGVIQSPRHLIKEKRETATLKCYPIPRHDTVYWYQQGPGQDPQFLISFYEKMQSDKGSIPDRFSAQQFSDYHSELNMSSLELGDSALYFCASTSRQGSSYEQYFGPGTRLTVT.

The chain has TRBV3-1 (or the pseudogene TRBV3-2) and TRBJ1-2; 9 nucleotides agree with TRBD1. The germline gives CDR1 LGHDT, CDR2 YNNKEL (reference sequence). There are 15 residues in the CDR3. V was clipped by 3 bases and J by 4 bases; unmatched bases: 6. The CDR3 here is CASSQDGQGSYGYTF. CDR3 in DNA: TGTGCCAGCAGCCAGGATGGACAGGGGAGCTATGGCTACACCTTC.

This clone appeared a single time. The gene calls are TRBV19 and TRBJ1-5; D unclear. Germline V gene data show CDR1 as LNHDA and CDR2 as SQIVND (reference sequence). CDR3 size: 11 residues. V lost 10 bases to trimming and J lost 7 bases, with 11 bases between them. CDR3 in amino acids: CATGEEQPQHF. As DNA, the CDR3 is TGTGCCACTGGGGAGGAACAGCCCCAGCATTTT.

The J gene is TRBJ2-3, the V gene TRBV29-1; 13 nucleotides align to TRBD2. V lost 7 bases to trimming and J lost 2 bases; unmatched junction nucleotides: 6. The CDR3 length is 15 residues. Per germline, CDR1 SQVTM and CDR2 ANQGSEA. As DNA, the CDR3 is TGCAGCGCTGGACTAGCGGGGGTATCCACAGATACGCAGTATTTT. Translating it yields CSAGLAGVSTDTQYF.

This clone was detected only once. The rearrangement uses TRBV7-2 and TRBJ1-4; 8 bases line up with TRBD1. The germline V gene has CDR1 SGHTA and CDR2 FQGNSA. CDR3 size: 15 residues. Unmatched junction bases numbered 9, after V lost 5 bases and J lost 7 bases. The CDR3 DNA reads TGTGCCAGCAGCCCAGACGACAGGGGCCGTGAAAAACTGTTTTTT. Its translation is CASSPDDRGREKLFF.

V usage is TRBV7-8 and J usage is TRBJ1-5; D is undetermined. The V end lost 5 bases, the J end lost 2 bases, and 28 bases lay between the germline ends. The CDR3 covers 20 residues. The germline V gene has CDR1 SGHVS and CDR2 FQNEAQ. CDR3 protein: CASSPRIAYRQSHGNQPQHF. CDR3 bases: TGTGCCAGCAGCCCCCGCATAGCCTACCGGCAGTCCCATGGCAATCAGCCCCAGCATTTT.

This chain uses TRBV6-5 with TRBJ1-4; D might be TRBD1 (5 bases). The V and J ends lost 6 bases and 5 bases respectively, with 13 bases between them. The germline V gene has CDR1 MNHEY and CDR2 SVGAGI. The CDR3 totals 14 residues. The CDR3 DNA is TGTGCCAGCAGGCCGACAGTGCTAAATGAAAAACTGTTTTTT. It encodes CASRPTVLNEKLFF.